These T cell receptor beta chains were read from a single sample in a study of blood T cell repertoires in COVID-19. Profiled with immunoSEQ multiplex PCR; TCRdb holds only in-frame clones, not every one. The data hold more than 120,000 clones, with roughly 86% observed a single time. Sequenced: peripheral blood. The receptor source for this set is a woman aged 45-65 years with acute or convalescent COVID-19. CDR3s include the opening cysteine and the closing phenylalanine or tryptophan. A D gene is named only where the DNA matches it firmly. For some rows the clone size is stated as once, few or many, or as a class when expanded; others skip it.

J | size | D | V | DNA | CDR3
TRBJ2-5 | NA | TRBD2 | TRBV30 | TGTGCCTGGAGTGTCGGTCTAGCGGGAGAGCTCCAAGAGACCCAGTACTTC | CAWSVGLAGELQETQYF
TRBJ2-7 | NA | TRBD1 | TRBV6-5 | TGTGCCAGCAGCTCTGACAGGGGTACATCCTACGAGCAGTACTTC | CASSSDRGTSYEQYF
TRBJ1-5 | NA | NA | TRBV19 | TGTGCCAGTAGTCCTCGCAGGGACAATCAGCCCCAGCATTTT | CASSPRRDNQPQHF
TRBJ1-1 | NA | NA | TRBV6-5 | TGTGCCAGCAGTTACTCGCACAGGAGGAACACTGAAGCTTTCTTT | CASSYSHRRNTEAFF
TRBJ1-5 | NA | NA | TRBV19 | TGTGCCAGTAGTATCGGTGGGGCTGGGCCCCAGCATTTT | CASSIGGAGPQHF
TRBJ2-6 | NA | NA | TRBV7-9 | TGTGCCATTAGTCCCGGGGCCAACGTCCTGACTTTC | CAISPGANVLTF
TRBJ1-1 | NA | NA | TRBV11-2 | TGTGCCAGCAGCTCCATCGGGACACCAACGGGGAACACTGAAGCTTTCTTT | CASSSIGTPTGNTEAFF
TRBJ1-2 | NA | NA | TRBV6-5 | TGTGCCAGCACCCTAGGGGGGGGAACTGGCTACACCTTC | CASTLGGGTGYTF
TRBJ2-7 | NA | TRBD1 | TRBV30 | TGTGCCTGGAGAGGGACAGGGGCCGAGCAGTACTTC | CAWRGTGAEQYF
TRBJ2-1 | NA | TRBD1 | TRBV12-3/TRBV12-4 | TGTGCCAGCAGTCAGGGACAGTACAATGAGCAGTTCTTC | CASSQGQYNEQFF
TRBJ1-2 | NA | NA | TRBV3-1/TRBV3-2 | TGTGCCAGCAGCCTCGGTTTACCCTATGGCTACACCTTC | CASSLGLPYGYTF
TRBJ2-7 | NA | TRBD2 | TRBV18 | TGTGCCAGCTCACCGGGGGGACTAGCGGGAGGCTACGAGCAGTACTTC | CASSPGGLAGGYEQYF
TRBJ1-2 | few | NA | TRBV25-1 | TGTGCCAGCAGTGAAGGTGAGGGCTACACCTTC | CASSEGEGYTF
TRBJ1-3 | few | NA | TRBV7-2 | TGTGCCAGCAGCTTCACCCGGACAACTGGAAACACCATATATTTT | CASSFTRTTGNTIYF
TRBJ1-4 | NA | TRBD1 | TRBV11-2 | TGTGCCAGCAGCTTATCATGGACAGGGGAAGAAAAACTGTTTTTT | CASSLSWTGEEKLFF
TRBJ1-1 | NA | NA | TRBV14 | TGTGCCAGCAGCCAAGCCCTTCAGGGGACCACTGAAGCTTTCTTT | CASSQALQGTTEAFF
TRBJ2-7 | NA | TRBD2 | TRBV5-1 | TGCGCCAGCAGCTTAGGTAGCGGGGAATCCTACGAGCAGTACTTC | CASSLGSGESYEQYF
TRBJ1-2 | NA | NA | TRBV5-4 | TGTGCCAGCAGCTTTGAGACAGGCGGCGGCTACACCTTC | CASSFETGGGYTF
TRBJ2-5 | NA | TRBD2 | TRBV7-8 | TGTGCCAGCAGTTTTCCTAGCGGGCCTCAAGAGACCCAGTACTTC | CASSFPSGPQETQYF
TRBJ2-2 | NA | NA | TRBV3-1/TRBV3-2 | TGTGCCAGCAGCCAAGGGCAGGCCGACACCGGGGAGCTGTTTTTT | CASSQGQADTGELFF
TRBJ2-5 | NA | TRBD1 | TRBV2 | TGTGCCAGCAGCCGGGACAGGGAAGAGACCCAGTACTTC | CASSRDREETQYF
TRBJ1-1 | NA | NA | TRBV23-1 | TGCGCCAGCAGTCCGGGGGGCATAGAGTTCACTGAAGCTTTCTTT | CASSPGGIEFTEAFF
TRBJ1-5 | NA | NA | TRBV21-1 | TGTGCCAGCAGCGGGGGCTCCCGGTTTAGTAGCAATCAGCCCCAGCATTTT | CASSGGSRFSSNQPQHF
TRBJ2-1 | NA | NA | TRBV2 | TGTGCCAGCAGTGAGGTGGAGCCTCCCGTGGAGCAGTTCTTC | CASSEVEPPVEQFF
TRBJ2-2 | few | TRBD2 | TRBV4-2 | TGTGCCAGCAGCCAAGTTCGGACTAGCGGGGCCGGGGAGCTGTTTTTT | CASSQVRTSGAGELFF
TRBJ2-5 | NA | NA | TRBV6-5 | TGTGCCAGCAGGAGGCGGGCAGAGACCCAGTACTTC | CASRRRAETQYF
TRBJ2-7 | once | TRBD1 | TRBV29-1 | TGCAGCGTTGAAGTTTTCGGGACAGGGTTCAACGAGCAGTACTTC | CSVEVFGTGFNEQYF
TRBJ1-6 | NA | NA | TRBV18 | TGTGCCAGCTCCACCAGCGCAGGGGATCATAATTCACCCCTCCACTTT | CASSTSAGDHNSPLHF
TRBJ2-2 | few | TRBD1 | TRBV15 | TGTGCCACCAGCACCCTCGGGACAGGGGCCACCGGGGAGCTGTTTTTT | CATSTLGTGATGELFF
TRBJ2-5 | NA | TRBD1 | TRBV11-3 | TGTGCCAGCAGCTCTCGACAGGGGGGTGAAGAGACCCAGTACTTC | CASSSRQGGEETQYF
TRBJ2-3 | NA | NA | TRBV28 | TGTGCCAGCAGTTACCGTAGGGGGGGGGACTCTGATACGCAGTATTTT | CASSYRRGGDSDTQYF
TRBJ1-2 | NA | TRBD1 | TRBV11-1 | TGTGCCAGCAGTTTGACAGGGGACTATGGCTACACCTTC | CASSLTGDYGYTF
TRBJ1-2 | NA | NA | TRBV28 | TGTACCAGCAGGGCGGACAGCTATGGCTACACCTTC | CTSRADSYGYTF